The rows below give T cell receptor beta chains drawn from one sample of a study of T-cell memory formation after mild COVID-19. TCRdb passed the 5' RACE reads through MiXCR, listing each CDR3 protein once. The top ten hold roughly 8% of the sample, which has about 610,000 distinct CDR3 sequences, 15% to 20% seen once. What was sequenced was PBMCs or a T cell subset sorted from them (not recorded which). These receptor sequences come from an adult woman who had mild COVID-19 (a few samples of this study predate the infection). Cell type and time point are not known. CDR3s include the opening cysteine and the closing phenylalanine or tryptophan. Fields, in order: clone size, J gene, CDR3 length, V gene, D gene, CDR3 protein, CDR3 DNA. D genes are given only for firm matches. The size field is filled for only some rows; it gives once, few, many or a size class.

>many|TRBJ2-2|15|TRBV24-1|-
CATSDSQGDTGELFF
TGTGCCACCAGTGATTCCCAGGGCGACACCGGGGAGCTGTTTTTT
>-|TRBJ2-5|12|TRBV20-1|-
CSARDPGKTQYF
TGCAGTGCTAGAGATCCAGGAAAGACCCAGTACTTC
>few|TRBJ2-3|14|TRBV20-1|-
CSATTGRESDTQYF
TGCAGTGCAACCACCGGAAGGGAGTCGGATACGCAGTATTTT
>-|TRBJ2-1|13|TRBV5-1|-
CASSLVRASEQFF
TGCGCCAGCAGCTTGGTTAGAGCAAGCGAGCAGTTCTTC
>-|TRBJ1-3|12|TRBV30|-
CARRSNWNTIYF
TGTGCCCGAAGGAGCAACTGGAACACCATATATTTT
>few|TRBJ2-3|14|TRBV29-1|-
CSVGGPPSTDTQYF
TGCAGCGTTGGGGGGCCCCCTAGCACAGATACGCAGTATTTT
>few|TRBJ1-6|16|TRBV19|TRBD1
CASSTWTGGFRSPLHF
TGTGCCAGTAGTACCTGGACAGGGGGATTTCGTTCACCCCTCCACTTT
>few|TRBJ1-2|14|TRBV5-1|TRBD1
CASNSGTGLYGYTF
TGCGCCAGCAACTCCGGGACAGGGCTCTATGGCTACACCTTC
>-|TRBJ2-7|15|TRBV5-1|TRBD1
CASSEGRTGLYEQYF
TGCGCCAGCAGCGAGGGCAGGACAGGTCTCTACGAGCAGTACTTC
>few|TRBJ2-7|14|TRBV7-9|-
CASSLVRNGYEQYF
TGTGCCAGCAGCTTAGTCCGGAACGGCTACGAGCAGTACTTC
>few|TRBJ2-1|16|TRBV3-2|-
CASSPHPGLGNNEQFF
TGTGCCAGCAGCCCGCATCCGGGACTAGGGAACAATGAGCAGTTCTTC
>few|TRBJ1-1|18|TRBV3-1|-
CASSIDFWGGGRNTEAFF
TGTGCCAGCAGCATAGACTTCTGGGGGGGCGGGCGGAACACTGAAGCTTTCTTT
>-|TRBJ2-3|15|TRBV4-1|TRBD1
CASSQVRDRTDTQYF
TGCGCCAGCAGCCAAGTCCGGGACAGGACAGATACGCAGTATTTT
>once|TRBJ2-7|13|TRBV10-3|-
CAIRAGSSYEQYF
TGTGCCATCAGGGCTGGCAGCTCCTACGAGCAGTACTTC
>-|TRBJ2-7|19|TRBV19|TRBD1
CASSIGRLGTGMSSYEQYF
TGTGCCAGTAGTATAGGCCGACTTGGGACAGGGATGAGCTCCTACGAGCAGTACTTC
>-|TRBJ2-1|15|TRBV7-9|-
CASSFWFLQSDEQFF
TGTGCCAGCAGCTTCTGGTTTTTGCAGTCGGATGAGCAGTTCTTC
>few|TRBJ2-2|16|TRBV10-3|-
CAISDGGGPWTGELFF
TGTGCCATCAGTGATGGAGGGGGGCCTTGGACCGGGGAGCTGTTTTTT
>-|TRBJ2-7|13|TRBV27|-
CASSHGKTYEQYF
TGTGCCAGCAGCCATGGCAAGACCTACGAGCAGTACTTC
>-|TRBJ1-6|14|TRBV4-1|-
CASGRDGYNSPLHF
TGCGCCAGCGGCCGGGACGGGTATAATTCACCCCTCCACTTT
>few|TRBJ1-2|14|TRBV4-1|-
CASSQDRGLYGYTF
TGCGCCAGCAGCCAAGATCGGGGTTTGTATGGCTACACCTTC
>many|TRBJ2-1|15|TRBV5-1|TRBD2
CASSFRLAGNNEQFF
TGCGCCAGCAGCTTCCGACTAGCGGGCAACAATGAGCAGTTCTTC
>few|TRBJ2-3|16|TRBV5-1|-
CASSLELTDSTDTQYF
TGCGCCAGCAGCTTGGAACTAACAGACAGCACAGATACGCAGTATTTT
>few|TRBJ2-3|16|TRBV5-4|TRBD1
CASSLTGTGARDTQYF
TGTGCCAGCAGCTTAACCGGGACAGGGGCCAGGGATACGCAGTATTTT
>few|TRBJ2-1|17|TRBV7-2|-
CASSSWRPEPTYNEQFF
TGTGCCAGCAGCTCCTGGCGACCGGAACCAACCTACAATGAGCAGTTCTTC
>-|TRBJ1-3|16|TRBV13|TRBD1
CASGVGTGGTGNTKYF
TGTGCCAGCGGAGTAGGCACAGGGGGTACTGGAAACACAAAATATTTT
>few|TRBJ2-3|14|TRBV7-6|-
CASSPGESTDTQYF
TGTGCCAGCAGCCCCGGGGAGAGCACAGATACGCAGTATTTT
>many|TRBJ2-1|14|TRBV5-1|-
CASRAGTSYNEQFF
TGCGCCAGCAGGGCCGGGACCTCCTACAATGAGCAGTTCTTC
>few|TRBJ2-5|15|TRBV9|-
CASSPGAGTGETQYF
TGTGCCAGCAGCCCCGGGGCAGGGACCGGGGAGACCCAGTACTTC
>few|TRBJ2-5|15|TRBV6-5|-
CASSYNSGSQETQYF
TGTGCCAGCAGTTATAACAGCGGAAGCCAAGAGACCCAGTACTTC
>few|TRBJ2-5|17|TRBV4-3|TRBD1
CASSQDLPGQGRETQYF
TGCGCCAGCAGCCAAGATCTACCGGGACAGGGACGAGAGACCCAGTACTTC
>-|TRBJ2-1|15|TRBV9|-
CASSVEQGSYNEQFF
TGTGCCAGCAGCGTAGAGCAGGGGTCCTACAATGAGCAGTTCTTC
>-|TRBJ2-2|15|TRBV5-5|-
CASSQTRGWPGELFF
TGTGCCAGCAGCCAGACGCGGGGTTGGCCCGGGGAGCTGTTTTTT
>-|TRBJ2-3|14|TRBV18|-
CASSPPSGSDTQYF
TGTGCCAGCTCACCACCGTCAGGTTCTGATACGCAGTATTTT
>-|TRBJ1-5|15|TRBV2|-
CASSGDGARNQPQHF
TGTGCCAGCAGTGGGGACGGGGCAAGGAATCAGCCCCAGCATTTT
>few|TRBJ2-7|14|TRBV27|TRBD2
CASSPGLVRAEQYF
TGTGCCAGCAGCCCTGGACTAGTGAGGGCCGAGCAGTACTTC
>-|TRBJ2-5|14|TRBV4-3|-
CASSLNSPAGTQYF
TGCGCCAGCAGCCTAAACTCGCCCGCCGGGACCCAGTACTTC
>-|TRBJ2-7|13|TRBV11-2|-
CASSSSLSYEQYF
TGTGCCAGCAGCTCTAGCCTCTCCTACGAGCAGTACTTC
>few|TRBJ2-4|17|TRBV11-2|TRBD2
CASSLDSGGVAKNIQYF
TGTGCCAGCAGCTTAGATAGCGGGGGGGTAGCCAAAAACATTCAGTACTTC
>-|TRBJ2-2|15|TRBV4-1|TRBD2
CASSQDGLEYGELFF
TGCGCCAGCAGCCAAGACGGACTAGAGTACGGGGAGCTGTTTTTT
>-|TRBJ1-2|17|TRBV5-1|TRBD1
CASSLGAGQGKSYGYTF
TGCGCCAGCAGCTTGGGGGCGGGACAGGGCAAGAGCTATGGCTACACCTTC
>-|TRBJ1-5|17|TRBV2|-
CASSWLAGVGENQPQHF
TGTGCCAGCAGTTGGTTGGCGGGGGTAGGTGAAAATCAGCCCCAGCATTTT
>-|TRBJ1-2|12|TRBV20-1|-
CSARQGNYGYTF
TGCAGTGCCCGGCAGGGGAACTATGGCTACACCTTC
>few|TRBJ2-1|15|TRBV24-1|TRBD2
CATSGLAGPVGEQFF
TGTGCCACCAGTGGACTAGCGGGTCCCGTCGGTGAGCAGTTCTTC
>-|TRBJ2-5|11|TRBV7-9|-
CASTSGKTQYF
TGTGCCAGCACCTCGGGAAAGACCCAGTACTTC
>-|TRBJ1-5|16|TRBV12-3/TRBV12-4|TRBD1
CASTRTGAGSNQPQHF
TGTGCCAGCACCAGGACAGGGGCAGGCAGCAATCAGCCCCAGCATTTT
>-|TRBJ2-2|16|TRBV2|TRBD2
CASSLGGTFNTGELFF
TGTGCCAGCAGTTTGGGGGGGACTTTCAACACCGGGGAGCTGTTTTTT
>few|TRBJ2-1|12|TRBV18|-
CASSPQTGEQFF
TGTGCCAGCTCACCGCAAACAGGGGAGCAGTTCTTC
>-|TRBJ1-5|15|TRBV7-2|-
CASSLDSVGMKPQHF
TGTGCCAGCAGCTTAGACTCAGTAGGGATGAAGCCCCAGCATTTT
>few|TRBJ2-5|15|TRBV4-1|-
CASSGDKGFGETQYF
TGCGCCAGCAGCGGCGACAAGGGGTTTGGAGAGACCCAGTACTTC
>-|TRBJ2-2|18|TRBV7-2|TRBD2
CASSRGLAGGRGTGELFF
TGTGCCAGCAGCCGTGGACTAGCGGGGGGCCGAGGCACCGGGGAGCTGTTTTTT
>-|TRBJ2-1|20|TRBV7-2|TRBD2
CASSPTVSGLAGRAYNEQFF
TGTGCCAGCAGCCCCACGGTTTCGGGACTAGCGGGACGCGCCTACAATGAGCAGTTCTTC
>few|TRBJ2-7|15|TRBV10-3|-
CAISESELAGYEQYF
TGTGCCATCAGTGAGTCGGAGCTAGCAGGGTACGAGCAGTACTTC
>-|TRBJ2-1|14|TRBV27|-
CASSFREVVNEQFF
TGTGCCAGCAGTTTCAGGGAGGTAGTTAATGAGCAGTTCTTC
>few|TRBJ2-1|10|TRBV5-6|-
CAAGGNEQFF
TGTGCCGCTGGGGGGAATGAGCAGTTCTTC